This TCR beta chain was observed in a study of OX40 agonist ivuxolimab in advanced cancers. Background on the study: The dose of intravenous ivuxolimab that patients received every 2 weeks ranged from 0.01 to 10 mg/kg. Among those treated, three patients had partial responses, one with hepatocellular carcinoma and two with cutaneous melanoma.

Germline V gives CDR1 SGDLS, CDR2 YYNGEE. The CDR3 loop spans 14 amino acids. V lost 3 bases, J lost 0 bases, and 9 bases lay in between. The method was immunoSEQ multiplex PCR; TCRdb's version includes in-frame clones alone and lacks a portion of them. The table lists about 150,000 clones, roughly 92% of them singletons. Regarding the study as a whole: Antigen targets of the expanded peripheral T cells went undetermined.

Of note for this clone: Its target is not known.

The chain couples TRBV9 to TRBJ1-1; D unresolved. Sequenced here: CD4+ or CD8+ T cells sorted from blood, sampled in a trial of the OX40 agonist ivuxolimab. This receptor was taken from an adult with an advanced solid tumor such as melanoma, head and neck, liver or kidney cancer. The CDR3 loop is CASSAIPVNTEAFF. For the CDR3, the DNA is TGTGCCAGCAGCGCCATCCCGGTGAACACTGAAGCTTTCTTT.